The rows below give T cell receptor beta chains drawn from one sample of a study of cytomegalovirus exposure and HLA in healthy donors. Method: immunoSEQ multiplex PCR; TCRdb's copy keeps in-frame clones and lacks some. The table lists under 150,000 clones, 79% of them singletons. Sample: PBMCs. The receptors shown here come from a male donor in good health and CMV-seronegative. CDR3s include the opening cysteine and the closing phenylalanine or tryptophan. D genes are given only for firm matches. Size tells how often a clone was seen (once, few, many) or the class of an expanded clone, and some rows leave it out.

TRBJ2-3	TRBV20-1	.	.	CSPISRDTQYF	TGCAGTCCGATAAGCCGGGATACGCAGTATTTT
TRBJ2-1	TRBV4-1	TRBD2	few	CASSQGHSSGGYYNEQFF	TGCGCCAGCAGCCAAGGCCACTCTAGCGGGGGTTACTACAATGAGCAGTTCTTC
TRBJ2-7	TRBV6-5	TRBD2	.	CASRGLAGSFYEQYF	TGTGCCAGCAGGGGACTAGCGGGGAGCTTCTACGAGCAGTACTTC
TRBJ2-1	TRBV19	.	.	CASSTNPGLFNEQFF	TGTGCCAGTAGTACGAATCCGGGACTTTTCAATGAGCAGTTCTTC
TRBJ1-2	TRBV19	TRBD1	.	CASTDRAHYGYTF	TGTGCCAGTACGGACAGGGCGCACTATGGCTACACCTTC
TRBJ1-5	TRBV9	TRBD1	.	CASSPRQGRQPQHF	TGTGCCAGCAGCCCCCGACAGGGGCGACAGCCCCAGCATTTT
TRBJ2-1	TRBV7-9	.	once	CSSSLASGNDNEQFF	TGTTCCAGCAGCTTAGCCTCCGGGAACGACAATGAGCAGTTCTTC
TRBJ1-2	TRBV7-2	TRBD1	.	CASSPTRTGLDGYTF	TGTGCCAGCAGCCCCACCCGGACAGGGCTGGATGGCTACACCTTC
TRBJ2-2	TRBV9	.	.	CASKASTGELFF	TGTGCGAGCAAAGCGAGCACCGGGGAGCTGTTTTTT
TRBJ1-3	TRBV5-6	.	.	CASSLDRVGNTIYF	TGTGCCAGCAGCTTGGACAGGGTAGGAAACACCATATATTTT
TRBJ1-2	TRBV27	.	.	CASRTRAGDNYGYTF	TGTGCCAGCAGGACCCGGGCAGGGGATAACTATGGCTACACCTTC
TRBJ2-5	TRBV2	.	.	CASSESSRLLVETQYF	TGTGCCAGCAGTGAAAGTTCACGGTTGTTGGTGGAGACCCAGTACTTC
TRBJ2-1	TRBV27	.	.	CASSLSKTYNEQFF	TGTGCCAGCAGTTTATCGAAGACATACAATGAGCAGTTCTTC
TRBJ2-5	TRBV18	.	.	CASSPPYTKETQYF	TGTGCCAGCTCACCACCGTACACAAAGGAGACCCAGTACTTC
TRBJ1-2	TRBV30	TRBD1	.	CAWSRGQLYGYTF	TGTGCCTGGAGTAGGGGACAGCTCTATGGCTACACCTTC
TRBJ2-7	TRBV21-1	.	.	CASSKETGSVEQYF	TGTGCCAGCAGCAAAGAAACAGGCTCGGTCGAGCAGTACTTC
TRBJ1-5	TRBV5-6	.	few	CASSLGDTNQPQHF	TGTGCCAGCAGCTTGGGGGACACCAATCAGCCCCAGCATTTT
TRBJ1-2	TRBV2	.	.	CASSGTGTNGYTF	TGTGCCAGCAGTGGGACCGGGACAAATGGCTACACCTTC
TRBJ2-1	TRBV7-6	TRBD1	once	CASSNRDRYNEQFF	TGTGCCAGCAGCAACCGGGACAGATACAATGAGCAGTTCTTC
TRBJ2-1	TRBV5-1	TRBD2	once	CASSLVGTSGGGFF	TGCGCCAGCAGCTTGGTCGGGACTAGCGGGGGGGGGTTCTTC
TRBJ1-5	TRBV11-3	TRBD1	.	CASSLETGGDNQPQHF	TGTGCCAGCAGCTTAGAGACAGGGGGAGACAATCAGCCCCAGCATTTT
TRBJ2-1	TRBV27	.	.	CASSAGWGGHNEQFF	TGTGCCAGCAGCGCGGGGTGGGGGGGGCACAATGAGCAGTTCTTC
TRBJ1-3	TRBV5-1	TRBD1	.	CASSSRTGGNTIYF	TGCGCCAGCAGCTCCCGGACAGGGGGAAACACCATATATTTT
TRBJ2-5	TRBV10-3	.	.	CAISDPVESQETQYF	TGTGCCATCAGTGACCCCGTAGAGAGCCAAGAGACCCAGTACTTC
TRBJ2-2	TRBV7-8	TRBD2	few	CASSLDLGLANTGELFF	TGTGCCAGCAGCTTAGACTTAGGACTAGCTAACACCGGGGAGCTGTTTTTT
TRBJ1-5	TRBV4-2	.	once	CASSQDTQGNQPQHF	TGTGCCAGCAGCCAAGATACCCAGGGGAATCAGCCCCAGCATTTT
TRBJ2-3	TRBV5-6	TRBD2	.	CASSPGTSGITSTDTQYF	TGTGCCAGCAGTCCCGGGACTAGCGGTATAACTAGCACAGATACGCAGTATTTT
TRBJ1-5	TRBV19	.	.	CASSIPWSGVSNQPQHF	TGTGCCAGTAGTATCCCCTGGTCTGGAGTGAGCAATCAGCCCCAGCATTTT
TRBJ1-1	TRBV5-4	.	few	CASSSAGGFDNTEAFF	TGTGCCAGCAGCTCAGCGGGGGGTTTCGACAACACTGAAGCTTTCTTT
TRBJ2-7	TRBV6-5	.	once	CASSYSGGRGYEQYF	TGTGCCAGCAGTTACTCCGGGGGGCGCGGATACGAGCAGTACTTC
TRBJ2-7	TRBV6-6	TRBD1	.	CASSSWGQGTYEQYF	TGTGCCAGCAGTTCTTGGGGACAGGGTACCTACGAGCAGTACTTC
TRBJ2-5	TRBV6-5	.	.	CASSPVGSQETQYF	TGTGCCAGCAGTCCGGTCGGGTCCCAAGAGACCCAGTACTTC
TRBJ2-7	TRBV6-1	.	.	CASSSDIPYEQYF	TGTGCCAGCAGCTCGGACATTCCTTACGAGCAGTACTTC
TRBJ1-5	TRBV7-2	.	.	CASSLGDLGNQPQHF	TGTGCCAGCAGCTTAGGGGACTTGGGCAATCAGCCCCAGCATTTT
TRBJ2-5	TRBV6-5	.	.	CASSYSIAFGETQYF	TGTGCCAGCAGTTACTCGATAGCGTTTGGGGAGACCCAGTACTTC
TRBJ2-5	TRBV7-6	TRBD2	.	CASSTLSGGDAWQETQYF	TGTGCCAGCAGCACCCTTAGCGGGGGGGACGCGTGGCAAGAGACCCAGTACTTC
TRBJ1-1	TRBV19	.	.	CASSIDRGAEAFF	TGTGCCAGTAGTATAGATCGGGGAGCTGAAGCTTTCTTT
TRBJ2-3	TRBV5-6	.	.	CASSPRPGLPTDTQYF	TGTGCCAGCAGCCCTCGCCCGGGACTCCCCACAGATACGCAGTATTTT
TRBJ2-7	TRBV27	TRBD1	.	CASSLWGQAYEQYF	TGTGCCAGCAGTTTATGGGGACAGGCCTACGAGCAGTACTTC
TRBJ2-3	TRBV5-1	.	.	CASSGTRLGDTQYF	TGCGCCAGCAGTGGGACTCGCCTCGGAGATACGCAGTATTTT
TRBJ1-3	TRBV18	TRBD1	.	CASSPRQGRAGNTIYF	TGTGCCAGCTCACCCCGACAGGGCCGAGCTGGAAACACCATATATTTT
TRBJ1-4	TRBV4-3	TRBD1	.	CASSPDRDGEKLFF	TGCGCCAGCAGCCCGGACAGGGACGGTGAAAAACTGTTTTTT
TRBJ2-3	TRBV5-1	TRBD2	.	CASSLAGGTDTQYF	TGCGCCAGCAGCTTAGCGGGGGGCACAGATACGCAGTATTTT
TRBJ2-5	TRBV9	.	.	CASSVGAYQETQYF	TGTGCCAGCAGCGTAGGGGCATACCAAGAGACCCAGTACTTC
TRBJ2-3	TRBV2	TRBD2	.	CASSSVTSGGSDTQYF	TGTGCCAGCAGTTCCGTGACTAGCGGGGGCTCAGATACGCAGTATTTT